This T cell receptor beta chain was recorded in a study of blood T cell repertoires in COVID-19. Study overall: The study drew acute and convalescent COVID-19 samples from the United States, Italy and Spain. Sample material is recorded as cDNA or gDNA derived from T cells, B-cell-depleted T cells, or PBMCs.

As regards this clone: One end of the junction varies from germline; a read error may be responsible.

Per the study methods: For nucleated cells, counts were estimated from reference gene primer amplification. Sequenced by immunoSEQ multiplex PCR; TCRdb stores in-frame clones only, minus some. That table supplies the V and J calls and clone size; D and trimming were determined from the DNA. Of 170,000 or so clones listed, over 60% are singletons. CDR1 is SQVTM and CDR2 is ANQGSEA in the germline V gene. This CDR3 is built from 14 residues. The source is a woman aged 70 to 79 with acute or convalescent COVID-19. The specimen was peripheral blood. V is TRBV29-1 and J is TRBJ2-5; 8 nucleotides agree with TRBD1. Here the CDR3 DNA reads TGCAGCGTCGAAGGGGCAGGGGGCGGGGAGACCCAGTACTTC. Protein sequence: CSVEGAGGGETQYF.